The 9 T cell receptor beta chains in this list originate from one sample, sequenced in a study of T cell responses to AZD1222 COVID-19 vaccine. Generated by immunoSEQ multiplex PCR, the TCRdb table keeps only in-frame clones and is missing some. The data show approximately 99,000 clones, approximately 89% seen once. Source: peripheral blood, taken on day 0 of MenACWY control vaccination. The receptors originated from an adult in good health.

The chain is built from TRBV4-1 and TRBJ2-5; D gene unclear. Germline-derived CDR1 and CDR2 are MGHRA and YSYEKL. V was shortened by 1 base and J by 4 bases, with 7 bases between the two germline ends. This CDR3 region has 13 residues. The CDR3 nucleotides are TGCGCCAGCAGCCAAGTAACCCCAGAGACCCAGTACTTC. This encodes CASSQVTPETQYF.

The V and J genes are TRBV28 and TRBJ1-5; tentative D call: TRBD1 (6 bases). The V and J ends lost 3 bases and 1 base respectively, with 13 bases between them. Germline CDR1 MDHEN, CDR2 SYDVKM. This CDR3 has 16 amino acids. CDR3 residues: CASSFGGAQSNQPQHF. The CDR3 region has the DNA TGTGCCAGCAGTTTTGGGGGGGCCCAGAGCAATCAGCCCCAGCATTTT.

The V call is TRBV7-2, the J call TRBJ2-7, with D tentatively TRBD1 (6 bases). The CDR3 loop spans 15 amino acids. Germline V lookup: CDR1 SGHTA, CDR2 FQGNSA. V gave up 5 bases and J gave up 3 bases, with 17 bases separating them. CDR3 sequence reads: CASSPAPGVYYEQYF. The CDR3 DNA reads as TGTGCCAGCAGCCCTGCCCCAGGGGTTTACTACGAGCAGTACTTC.

This clone has just one count. The chain recombines TRBV5-1 with TRBJ2-2; a weak D match, TRBD2 (6 bases). Trimming took 3 bases from V and 8 from J, leaving 14 bases between them. Germline CDR1 is SGHRS and CDR2 is YFSETQ. The CDR3 length is 14 residues. The CDR3 is CASSSGLVSGELFF. The CDR3 coding sequence is TGCGCCAGCAGCTCGGGACTCGTCTCGGGGGAGCTGTTTTTT.

The chain links TRBV6-5 to TRBJ1-2; no reliable D call. CDR3 size: 13 residues. CDR1 is MNHEY and CDR2 is SVGAGI in the germline V gene. Trimming pared 8 bases from V and 6 bases from J, leaving 16 bases between. As DNA, the CDR3 is TGTGCCAGCTCAAGCCTCCGAAAACATGGCTACACCTTC. Translated: CASSSLRKHGYTF.

The chain couples TRBV20-1 to TRBJ1-5; no clear D gene. Germline V lookup: CDR1 DFQATT, CDR2 SNEGSKA (reference sequence). Between the trimmed V and J ends, which lost 3 bases and 3 bases, there was a span of 15 bases. There are 15 residues in the CDR3. The CDR3, as DNA: TGCAGTGCTAGTGACATCCGACTAAACAATCAGCCCCAGCATTTT. This codes for CSASDIRLNNQPQHF.

This clone was observed a single time. The CDR3: CSVGTTSGGQPQHF. CDR3 DNA sequence: TGCAGCGTGGGGACAACATCGGGGGGCCAGCCCCAGCATTTT. This sequence joins TRBV29-1 and TRBJ1-5; D might be TRBD1 (6 bases). CDR1 and CDR2 (germline): SQVTM, ANQGSEA. This CDR3 has 14 residues. V was trimmed by 6 bases and J by 7 bases, leaving 19 bases between them.

The J gene is TRBJ1-4, the V gene TRBV5-1; the D is unclear. The CDR3 has 14 amino acids. Germline V CDR1 and CDR2: SGHRS, YFSETQ. Trimming took off 1 base at V and 2 bases at J, with 6 bases between the two ends. CDR3 protein: CASSLSATNEKLFF. CDR3 DNA: TGCGCCAGCAGCTTGTCTGCGACTAATGAAAAACTGTTTTTT.

This clone came up once. The rearrangement joins TRBV6-4 to TRBJ2-1, with TRBD1 identical over 8 bases. The V gene end was trimmed by 3 bases and the J gene end by 2 bases; junction bases not matched to a gene: 9. Germline V gives CDR1 MRHNA, CDR2 SNTAGT. The CDR3 is 17 residues long. CDR3 loop: CASSERGGTGPYNEQFF. CDR3 sequence (DNA): TGTGCCAGCAGTGAAAGAGGGGGGACAGGACCCTACAATGAGCAGTTCTTC.